Listed here are 23 T cell receptor beta chains from one sample, sequenced in a study of T-cell memory formation after mild COVID-19. TCRdb re-analysed the 5' RACE reads in MiXCR, keeping a single row per CDR3 protein. The table includes 150,000 to 200,000 distinct CDR3 sequences, roughly 15% detected once. Sequenced: PBMCs or a T cell subset sorted from them (not recorded which). These receptor sequences come from an adult woman who had mild COVID-19 (a few samples of this study predate the infection). Cell type and time point are not known.

The rearrangement uses TRBV5-1 and TRBJ2-7, with a tentative D call TRBD1 (5 bases). The CDR3 has 15 residues. V gave up 0 bases and J gave up 2 bases, with 12 bases separating them. Germline V lookup: CDR1 SGHRS, CDR2 YFSETQ. The CDR3 DNA reads as TGCGCCAGCAGCTTGGTTTCAGGGATCCCCTACGAGCAGTACTTC. Protein sequence: CASSLVSGIPYEQYF.

This clonotype was found a few times. The rearrangement uses TRBV5-5 and TRBJ1-1, with D perhaps TRBD1 (5 bases). This CDR3 is 14 amino acids long. In germline, CDR1 is SGHKS, CDR2 YYEKEE (reference sequence). Trimming removed 4 bases at V and 0 bases at J, with 10 bases between. CDR3 in amino acids: CASSGGLMNTEAFF. CDR3 nucleotide sequence: TGTGCCAGCAGCGGGGGACTTATGAACACTGAAGCTTTCTTT.

In its sample, this clonotype was seen a few times. The rearrangement joins TRBV18 to TRBJ1-5; the D gene is possibly TRBD1 (6 bases). The CDR3 consists of 13 residues. Per germline, CDR1 KGHSH and CDR2 LQKENI. V lost 1 base and J 7 bases, leaving 8 bases between the germline ends. CDR3 region: CASSPQGQQPQHF. CDR3 DNA: TGTGCCAGCTCACCACAGGGACAACAGCCCCAGCATTTT.

The chain recombines TRBV6-6 with TRBJ2-1; 7 bases are a match to TRBD2. V lost 0 bases and J lost 8; bases outside the gene matches: 10. Germline CDR1 is MNHNY and CDR2 is SVGAGI (reference sequence). This CDR3 is 16 amino acids long. This CDR3 reads CASSYSPSGQGDEQFF. DNA of the CDR3: TGTGCCAGCAGTTACTCCCCTAGCGGCCAAGGGGATGAGCAGTTCTTC.

The chain recombines TRBV9 with TRBJ2-7; D possibly corresponds to TRBD1 (5 bases). This CDR3 region has 15 residues. Trimming shortened V by 0 bases and J by 4 bases, and 14 bases separated the two germline ends. CDR1 and CDR2 (germline): SGDLS, YYNGEE. CDR3 region: CASSVGGRGMYEQYF. CDR3 in DNA: TGTGCCAGCAGCGTAGGGGGCAGAGGAATGTACGAGCAGTACTTC.

The chain has TRBV9 and TRBJ2-2; 8 positions agree with TRBD1. The germline CDR1 and CDR2 sequences are SGDLS and YYNGEE. CDR3 size: 15 residues. Trimming cost V 4 bases and J 4 bases; bases outside gene matches: 6. The CDR3 protein is CASSTTTGATGELFF. The CDR3, as DNA: TGTGCCAGCAGCACCACGACAGGGGCCACCGGGGAGCTGTTTTTT.

The chain couples TRBV7-3 to TRBJ1-1; TRBD1 matches 7 bases. Germline V gene sequence: CDR1 SGHTA, CDR2 FQGTGA. V shed 6 bases, J shed 0 bases, and the junction held 7 bases outside the gene matches. The CDR3 contains 15 residues. The CDR3 sequence: CASSQQGSMNTEAFF. CDR3 DNA sequence: TGTGCCAGCAGTCAACAGGGGTCCATGAACACTGAAGCTTTCTTT.

The chain couples TRBV20-1 to TRBJ1-4, with 9 bases lining up with TRBD1. Germline V gene data show CDR1 as DFQATT and CDR2 as SNEGSKA (reference sequence). The CDR3 runs 14 residues. V dropped 1 base and J dropped 7; count of bases not matched to a gene: 4. CDR3: CSARGRQGGEKLFF. CDR3 sequence (DNA): TGCAGTGCTAGAGGTCGACAGGGGGGTGAAAAACTGTTTTTT.

The sample holds a few counts of this clonotype. In DNA form, the CDR3 reads TGCAGTGCTCTGGACGGAACTCCCTACGAGCAGTACTTC. Residues: CSALDGTPYEQYF. This chain uses TRBV20-1 with TRBJ2-7; D remains unclear. The germline V and J ends were trimmed by 5 bases and 2 bases, with 13 bases remaining between them. Germline-derived CDR1 and CDR2 are DFQATT and SNEGSKA (reference sequence). This CDR3 contains 13 residues.

The sample holds a few counts of this clonotype. CDR3 coding DNA: TGTGCCAGCAGCCGTAACCTAGCGGGAGGGAACTACAATGAGCAGTTCTTC. It is translated as CASSRNLAGGNYNEQFF. The gene calls are TRBV3-1 and TRBJ2-1; 12 nucleotides align to TRBD2. The CDR3 is 17 amino acids. After removal of 4 bases from V and 3 bases from J, the junction contained 7 bases not matched to a gene. Germline CDR1 and CDR2: LGHDT and YNNKEL (reference sequence).

The chain recombines TRBV6-1 with TRBJ2-2, with TRBD1 identical over 9 bases. This CDR3 has 16 residues. V lost 1 base to trimming and J lost 3 bases; unmatched junction nucleotides: 3. Germline V gene lookup returns CDR1 MNHNS and CDR2 SASEGT. The CDR3 sequence: CASSEGGQGYTGELFF. In nucleotides, the CDR3 is TGTGCCAGCAGTGAAGGAGGACAGGGGTACACCGGGGAGCTGTTTTTT.

The V and J genes are TRBV10-2 and TRBJ2-7; D might be TRBD1 (6 bases). The CDR3 totals 15 residues. V lost 5 bases to trimming and J lost 0 bases, with 14 bases between them. CDR1 and CDR2 (germline): WSHSY, SAAADI. The CDR3 DNA reads as TGCGCCAGCAGTCACGCAGGGGCGAGCTCCTACGAGCAGTACTTC. Translating it yields CASSHAGASSYEQYF.

This clonotype was observed a handful of times. V usage is TRBV20-1 and J usage is TRBJ2-1, with 10 bases aligning to TRBD2. Trimming removed 6 bases from V and 4 bases from J; junction bases left unmatched: 12. Germline V lookup: CDR1 DFQATT, CDR2 SNEGSKA (reference sequence). The CDR3 is made up of 16 amino acids. CDR3 DNA sequence: TGCAGTGCCAAAAGCAGCGGGAGGGCTTCATACAATGAGCAGTTCTTC. Its protein is CSAKSSGRASYNEQFF.

V is TRBV5-6 and J is TRBJ1-2; D unresolved. The CDR3 runs 13 residues. Germline CDR1 is SGHDT and CDR2 is YYEEEE. Trimming cost V 4 bases and J 4 bases, with 11 bases left between them. CDR3 in DNA: TGTGCCAGCAGCCCGGCAGGTCCCTATGGCTACACCTTC. Amino acids: CASSPAGPYGYTF.

This clonotype was detected a few times. The rearrangement uses TRBV12-3 or TRBV12-4 and TRBJ1-2; TRBD1 is a possible D gene (5 bases). Trimming shortened V by 4 bases and J by 3 bases, and 9 bases separated the two germline ends. CDR3 length: 13 residues. CDR3 in amino acids: CASSYRDYYGYTF. CDR3 DNA sequence: TGTGCCAGCAGTTACCGGGACTACTATGGCTACACCTTC.

This chain links TRBV9 with TRBJ2-7; 11 bases fit TRBD2. The length of the CDR3 is 19 residues. With V trimmed by 4 bases and J by 0 bases, 15 bases remained unmatched. Germline V gene data show CDR1 as SGDLS and CDR2 as YYNGEE. CDR3 loop: CASSNPGTSGILSSYEQYF. The CDR3 nucleotides read TGTGCCAGCAGCAATCCCGGGACTAGCGGCATCCTTAGCTCCTACGAGCAGTACTTC.

This clonotype has a handful of counts. The chain employs TRBV18 and TRBJ2-7; 8 bases map to TRBD2. Trimming removed 3 bases from V and 2 bases from J; junction bases left unmatched: 12. CDR3 size: 17 residues. Germline CDR1 reads KGHSH; CDR2 reads LQKENI. The CDR3 loop is CASSPRSDLLAAYEQYF. The DNA for the CDR3 is TGTGCCAGCTCACCGAGATCTGATTTACTAGCGGCCTACGAGCAGTACTTC.

The V and J genes are TRBV6-5 and TRBJ2-5; no clear D gene. V dropped 1 base and J dropped 5 bases, with 8 bases sitting between them. The CDR3 runs 13 residues. Per the germline V gene, CDR1 is MNHEY and CDR2 is SVGAGI. The CDR3 here is CASSYWVGETQYF. CDR3 in DNA: TGTGCCAGCAGTTACTGGGTTGGGGAGACCCAGTACTTC.

This clonotype was picked up a small number of times. J is TRBJ2-7 and V is TRBV14, with D unclear. V shed 2 bases and J shed 0 bases, with 5 bases lying between them. The CDR3 consists of 13 residues. CDR1 and CDR2 from the germline V gene are SGHDN and FVKESK. The CDR3 DNA reads as TGTGCCAGCAGCCAACCTCCCTCCTACGAGCAGTACTTC. The encoded protein is CASSQPPSYEQYF.

In this sample, this clonotype turned up a few times. This chain joins TRBV6-5 and TRBJ2-1; 11 nucleotides agree with TRBD2. V lost 8 bases to trimming and J lost 7 bases; unmatched junction nucleotides: 4. CDR3 length equals 13 residues. Germline assignment: CDR1 MNHEY and CDR2 SVGAGI. Here the CDR3 DNA reads TGTGCCAGCCGTCGACTAGCGGGGAATGAGCAGTTCTTC. Protein: CASRRLAGNEQFF.

CDR3 region: CSARPTLTSGFYNEQFF. The CDR3 DNA sequence: TGCAGTGCTAGACCAACCTTGACTAGCGGGTTCTACAATGAGCAGTTCTTC. The chain joins TRBV20-1 to TRBJ2-1, with 10 bases lining up with TRBD2. Per the germline V gene, CDR1 is DFQATT and CDR2 is SNEGSKA (reference sequence). V shed 2 bases, J shed 3 bases, and the junction held 10 bases outside the gene matches. CDR3 size: 17 residues.

This clonotype was observed a few times. The gene calls are TRBV5-5 and TRBJ2-7; D remains unclear. The CDR3 spans 13 residues. V lost 0 bases, J lost 6 bases, and 10 bases lay in between. Germline values: CDR1 SGHKS, CDR2 YYEKEE (reference sequence). CDR3 sequence (DNA): TGTGCCAGCAGCTTGGACGTTAGTAGCGAGCAGTACTTC. Protein product: CASSLDVSSEQYF.

The V and J genes are TRBV12-3 or TRBV12-4 and TRBJ2-1; no reliable D call. V lost 4 bases and J 3 bases, leaving 16 bases between the germline ends. This CDR3 comprises 16 residues. Here the CDR3 DNA reads TGTGCCAGCAGTTCGCCGGGTCCCCCCTACTACAATGAGCAGTTCTTC. It is translated as CASSSPGPPYYNEQFF.